The clone carrying this T cell receptor beta chain appeared once. The CDR3 extends over 13 amino acids. CDR1 SEHNR and CDR2 FQNEAQ come from the germline V gene (reference sequence). The germline V and J ends were trimmed by 5 bases and 9 bases, with 14 bases remaining between them. The sample comes from a study of blood T cell repertoires in COVID-19. Study summary: Some COVID-19 samples were acute and others convalescent; all came from the United States, Italy and Spain.

Clones were sequenced by immunoSEQ multiplex PCR, and TCRdb holds only the in-frame ones, with some missing. Of over 140,000 clones listed, about 79% are singletons. This clonotype was obtained from an elderly woman with active or convalescent COVID-19. The sample consisted of peripheral blood. The chain recombines TRBV7-9 with TRBJ2-1, with D possibly TRBD2 on 6 matching bases. As DNA, the CDR3 is TGTGCCAGCAGCCAAACTAGCATCCCTGAGCAGTTCTTC. The encoded protein is CASSQTSIPEQFF.